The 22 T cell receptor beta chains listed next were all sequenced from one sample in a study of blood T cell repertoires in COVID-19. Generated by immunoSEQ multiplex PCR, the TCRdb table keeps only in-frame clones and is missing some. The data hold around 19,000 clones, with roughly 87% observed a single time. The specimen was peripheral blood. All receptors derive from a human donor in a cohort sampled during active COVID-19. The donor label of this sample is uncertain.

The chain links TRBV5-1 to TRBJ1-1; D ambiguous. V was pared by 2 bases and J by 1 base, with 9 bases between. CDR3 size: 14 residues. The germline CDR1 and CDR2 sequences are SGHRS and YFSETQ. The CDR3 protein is CASSFSPGNTEAFF. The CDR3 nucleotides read TGCGCCAGCAGCTTTTCCCCAGGGAACACTGAAGCTTTCTTT.

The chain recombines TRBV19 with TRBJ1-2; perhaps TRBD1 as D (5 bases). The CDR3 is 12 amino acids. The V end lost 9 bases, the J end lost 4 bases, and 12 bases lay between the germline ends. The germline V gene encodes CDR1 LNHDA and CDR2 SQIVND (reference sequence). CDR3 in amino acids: CASSSGGYGYTF. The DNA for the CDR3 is TGTGCCAGCTCCTCCGGGGGCTATGGCTACACCTTC.

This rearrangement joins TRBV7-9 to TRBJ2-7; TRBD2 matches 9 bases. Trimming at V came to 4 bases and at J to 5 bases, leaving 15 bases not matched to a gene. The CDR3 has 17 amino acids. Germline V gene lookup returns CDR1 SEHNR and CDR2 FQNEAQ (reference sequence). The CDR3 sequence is CASSSPTLDSGSHEQYF. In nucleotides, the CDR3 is TGTGCCAGCAGCTCACCCACCTTAGATAGCGGGAGCCACGAGCAGTACTTC.

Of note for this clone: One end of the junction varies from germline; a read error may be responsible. The chain's CDR3 is CASSLAGKTSGIF. The CDR3 nucleotides are TGTGCCAGCAGCTTGGCCGGTAAGACTAGCGGGATCTTC. The chain is built from TRBV5-6 and TRBJ2-7; 11 bases map to TRBD2. The CDR3 extends over 13 amino acids. Germline-derived CDR1 and CDR2 are SGHDT and YYEEEE.

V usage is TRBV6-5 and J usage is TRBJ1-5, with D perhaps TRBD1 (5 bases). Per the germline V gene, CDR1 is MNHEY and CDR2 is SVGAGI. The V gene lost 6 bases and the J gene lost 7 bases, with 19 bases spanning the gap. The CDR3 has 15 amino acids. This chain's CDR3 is CASSRALPPDQPQHF. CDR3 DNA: TGTGCCAGCAGCAGGGCACTCCCCCCAGACCAGCCCCAGCATTTT.

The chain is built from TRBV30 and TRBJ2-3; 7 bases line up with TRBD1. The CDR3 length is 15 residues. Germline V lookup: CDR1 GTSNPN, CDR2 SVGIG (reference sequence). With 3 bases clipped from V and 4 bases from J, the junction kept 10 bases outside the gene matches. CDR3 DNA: TGTGCCTGGAGCCGCACAGGGGTTGGCCCAGATACGCAGTATTTT. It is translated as CAWSRTGVGPDTQYF. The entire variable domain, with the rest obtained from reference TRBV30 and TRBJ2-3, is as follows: SQTIHQWPATLVQPVGSPLSLECTVEGTSNPNLYWYRQAAGRGLQLLFYSVGIGQISSEVPQNLSASRPQDRQFILSSKKLLLSDSGFYLCAWSRTGVGPDTQYFGPGTRLTVL.

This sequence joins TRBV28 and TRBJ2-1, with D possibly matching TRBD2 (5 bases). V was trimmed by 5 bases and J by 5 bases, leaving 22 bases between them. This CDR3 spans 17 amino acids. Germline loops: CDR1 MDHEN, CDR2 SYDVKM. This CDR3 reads CASSRSRLSSGDNEQFF. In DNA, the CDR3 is TGTGCCAGCAGTCGCTCTAGACTATCCTCTGGGGACAATGAGCAGTTCTTC. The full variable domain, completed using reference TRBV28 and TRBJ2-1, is DVKVTQSSRYLVKRTGEKVFLECVQDMDHENMFWYRQDPGLGLRLIYFSYDVKMKEKGDIPEGYSVSREKKERFSLILESASTNQTSMYLCASSRSRLSSGDNEQFFGPGTRLTVL.

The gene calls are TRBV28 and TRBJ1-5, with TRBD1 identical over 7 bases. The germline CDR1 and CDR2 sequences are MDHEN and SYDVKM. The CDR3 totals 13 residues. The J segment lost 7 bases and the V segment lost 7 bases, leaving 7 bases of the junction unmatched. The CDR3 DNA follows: TGTGCCAGCACAACAGGGGTCGGGCAGCCCCAGCATTTT. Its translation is CASTTGVGQPQHF.

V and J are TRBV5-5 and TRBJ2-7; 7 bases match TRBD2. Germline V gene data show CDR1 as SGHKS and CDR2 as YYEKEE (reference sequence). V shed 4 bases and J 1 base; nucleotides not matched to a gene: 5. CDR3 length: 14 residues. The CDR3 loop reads CASSAGLPSYEQYF. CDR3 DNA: TGTGCCAGCAGCGCGGGACTACCTTCCTACGAGCAGTACTTC.

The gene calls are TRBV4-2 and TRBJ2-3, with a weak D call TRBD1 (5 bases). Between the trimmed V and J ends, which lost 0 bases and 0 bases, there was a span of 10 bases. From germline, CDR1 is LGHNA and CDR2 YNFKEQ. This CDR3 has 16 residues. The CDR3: CASSQDRAASTDTQYF. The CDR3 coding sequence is TGTGCCAGCAGCCAAGACAGGGCCGCTAGCACAGATACGCAGTATTTT.

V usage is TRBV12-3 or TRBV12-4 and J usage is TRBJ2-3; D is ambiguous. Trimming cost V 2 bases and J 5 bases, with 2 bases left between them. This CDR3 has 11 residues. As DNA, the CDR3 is TGTGCCAGCAGTTTACTAGATACGCAGTATTTT. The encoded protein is CASSLLDTQYF.

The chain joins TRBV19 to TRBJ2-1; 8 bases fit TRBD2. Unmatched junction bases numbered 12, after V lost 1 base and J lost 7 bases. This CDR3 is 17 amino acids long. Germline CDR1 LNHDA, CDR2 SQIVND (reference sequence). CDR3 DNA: TGTGCCAGTAGTATAGCCGGGTCCGGACTAGCCGTAAATGAGCAGTTCTTC. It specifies CASSIAGSGLAVNEQFF.

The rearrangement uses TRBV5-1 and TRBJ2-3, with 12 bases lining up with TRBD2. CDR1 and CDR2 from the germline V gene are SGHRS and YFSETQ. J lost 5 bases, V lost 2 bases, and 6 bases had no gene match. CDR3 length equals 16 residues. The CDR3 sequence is CASSFGLAGLVDTQYF. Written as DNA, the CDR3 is TGCGCCAGCAGCTTCGGACTAGCGGGACTGGTAGATACGCAGTATTTT. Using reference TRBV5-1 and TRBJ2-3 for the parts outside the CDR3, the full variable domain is KAGVTQTPRYLIKTRGQQVTLSCSPISGHRSVSWYQQTPGQGLQFLFEYFSETQRNKGNFPGRFSGRQFSNSRSEMNVSTLELGDSALYLCASSFGLAGLVDTQYFGPGTRLTVL.

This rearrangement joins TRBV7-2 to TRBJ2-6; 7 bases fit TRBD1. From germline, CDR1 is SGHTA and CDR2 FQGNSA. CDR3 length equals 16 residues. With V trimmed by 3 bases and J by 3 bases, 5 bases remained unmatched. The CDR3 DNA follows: TGTGCCAGCAGCTTTTACGACAGGGTTGGGGCCAACGTCCTGACTTTC. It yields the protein CASSFYDRVGANVLTF.

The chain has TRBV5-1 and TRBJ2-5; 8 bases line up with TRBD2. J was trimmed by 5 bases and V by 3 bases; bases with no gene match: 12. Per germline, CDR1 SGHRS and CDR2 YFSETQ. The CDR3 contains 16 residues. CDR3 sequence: CASSSRGSGSRETQYF. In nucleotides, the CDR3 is TGCGCCAGCAGCTCCCGGGGGAGCGGGAGCCGGGAGACCCAGTACTTC.

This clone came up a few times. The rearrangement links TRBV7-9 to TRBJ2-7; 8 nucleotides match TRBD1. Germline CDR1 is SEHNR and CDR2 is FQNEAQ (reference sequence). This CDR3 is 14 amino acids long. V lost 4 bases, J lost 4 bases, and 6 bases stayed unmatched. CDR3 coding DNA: TGTGCCAGCAGCTACGCCGGACAGGGTTACGAGCAGTACTTC. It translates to CASSYAGQGYEQYF.

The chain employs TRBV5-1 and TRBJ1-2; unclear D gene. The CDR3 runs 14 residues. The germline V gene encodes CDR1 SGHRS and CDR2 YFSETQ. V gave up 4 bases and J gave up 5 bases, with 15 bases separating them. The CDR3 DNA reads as TGCGCCAGCAGCATAGAGCTTCAGACTTATGGCTACACCTTC. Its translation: CASSIELQTYGYTF.

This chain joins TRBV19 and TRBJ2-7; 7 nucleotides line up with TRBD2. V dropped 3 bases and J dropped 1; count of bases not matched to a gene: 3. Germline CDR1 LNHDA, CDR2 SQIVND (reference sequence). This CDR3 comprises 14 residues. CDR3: CASSIRAGSYEQYF. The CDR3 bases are TGTGCCAGTAGTATTCGAGCGGGGTCCTACGAGCAGTACTTC. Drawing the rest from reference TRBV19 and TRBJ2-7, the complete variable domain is DGGITQSPKYLFRKEGQNVTLSCEQNLNHDAMYWYRQDPGQGLRLIYYSQIVNDFQKGDIAEGYSVSREKKESFPLTVTSAQKNPTAFYLCASSIRAGSYEQYFGPGTRLTVT.

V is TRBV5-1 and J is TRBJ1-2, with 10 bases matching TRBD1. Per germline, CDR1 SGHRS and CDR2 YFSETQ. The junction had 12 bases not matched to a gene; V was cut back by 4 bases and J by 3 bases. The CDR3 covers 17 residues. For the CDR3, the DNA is TGCGCCAGCAGCCCCCGGGACAGGGGCCCGACAGACTATGGCTACACCTTC. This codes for CASSPRDRGPTDYGYTF.

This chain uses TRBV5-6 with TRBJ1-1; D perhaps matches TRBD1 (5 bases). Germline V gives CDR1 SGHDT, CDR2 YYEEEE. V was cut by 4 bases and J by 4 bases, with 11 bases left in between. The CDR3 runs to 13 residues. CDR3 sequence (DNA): TGTGCCAGCAGCGGGTGGGGCAGCACTGAAGCTTTCTTT. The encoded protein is CASSGWGSTEAFF.

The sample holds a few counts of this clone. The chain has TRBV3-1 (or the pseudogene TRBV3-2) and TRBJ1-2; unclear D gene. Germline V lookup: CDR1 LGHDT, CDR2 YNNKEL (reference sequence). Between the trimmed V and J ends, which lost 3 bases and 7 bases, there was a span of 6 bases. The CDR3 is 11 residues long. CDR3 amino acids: CASSHAGGYTF. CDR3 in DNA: TGTGCCAGCAGCCATGCCGGTGGCTACACCTTC.

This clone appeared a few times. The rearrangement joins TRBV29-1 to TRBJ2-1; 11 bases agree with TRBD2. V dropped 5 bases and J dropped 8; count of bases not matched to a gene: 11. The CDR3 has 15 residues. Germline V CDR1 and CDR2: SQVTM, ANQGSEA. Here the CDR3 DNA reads TGCAGCGTTATCATTAGCGGGAGGGCCAGGGATGAGCAGTTCTTC. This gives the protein CSVIISGRARDEQFF.